This passage covers 8 T cell receptor beta chains from one sample sequenced in a study of blood T cells in healthy people across ages (dated by TCRdb to between 2015 and 2016). Receptor libraries were prepared by 5' RACE. This sample was sequenced with an Illumina HiSeq 2500. The second PCR ran for about 7 to 11 cycles and used a J-beta primer mix along with a sample-barcoded 5' primer. The public reads were reprocessed in TCRdb via fastp at Q25 and MiXCR, keeping in-frame beta chains. Every distinct CDR3 protein forms one entry, paired with its most common genes and DNA. The sample table lists 650,000 to 1,000,000 distinct CDR3 sequences, about 36% of them with a count of one. Together, the top ten hold 10% to 15% of the sample. The sequenced sample consisted of blood. The receptors shown here come from a man aged 18-30 years in good health.

This clonotype was counted only a few times. This chain links TRBV20-1 with TRBJ2-1; 8 nucleotides agree with TRBD2. CDR1 and CDR2 from the germline V gene are DFQATT and SNEGSKA (reference sequence). J was trimmed by 15 bases and V by 3 bases; bases with no gene match: 10. The CDR3 is 12 amino acids. In nucleotides, the CDR3 is TGCAGTGCTAGGGAGTCCGGGACTAGTCCGTTCTTC. This encodes CSARESGTSPFF.

The chain is built from TRBV27 and TRBJ2-4; tentatively, D is TRBD2 (6 bases). With the DNA end fitting TRBJ2-5 better, the J assignment may be wrong. Germline V gene lookup returns CDR1 MNHEY and CDR2 SMNVEV (reference sequence). The CDR3 has 13 residues. Written as DNA, the CDR3 is TGTGCCAGCAGAGGCGGGACGGCAGGGACCCAGTACTTC. Its translation is CASRGGTAGTQYF.

The rearrangement joins TRBV12-3 or TRBV12-4 to TRBJ1-2, with 7 bases that match TRBD1. CDR3 size: 15 residues. V lost 2 bases and J lost 5; bases outside the gene matches: 8. The CDR3 here is CASSLTQGESYGYTF. The CDR3 DNA is TGTGCCAGCAGTTTAACCCAGGGGGAAAGTTATGGCTACACCTTC.

This clonotype was detected ten times or more. The V and J genes are TRBV6-1 and TRBJ1-2; D remains unclear. The germline V gene has CDR1 MNHNS and CDR2 SASEGT. V gave up 6 bases and J gave up 4 bases, with 12 bases separating them. The CDR3 loop spans 13 amino acids. CDR3 DNA: TGTGCCAGCAGACCCCCGGGAGCCTATGGCTACACCTTC. This gives the protein CASRPPGAYGYTF.

The chain links TRBV27 to TRBJ2-6; TRBD1 matches 7 bases. The CDR3 sequence is 19 residues long. Germline V CDR1 and CDR2: MNHEY, SMNVEV (reference sequence). V lost 9 bases to trimming and J lost 0 bases; unmatched junction nucleotides: 17. The CDR3 loop is CARGTSVDRQTSGANVLTF. The CDR3 DNA sequence: TGTGCCAGAGGCACCTCTGTGGACAGGCAGACCTCTGGGGCCAACGTCCTGACTTTC.

The rearrangement uses TRBV29-1 and TRBJ2-1; possible D gene TRBD1, 6 bases. Between the trimmed V and J ends, which lost 7 bases and 5 bases, there was a span of 18 bases. Germline assignment: CDR1 SQVTM and CDR2 ANQGSEA. CDR3 length: 14 amino acids. CDR3 DNA: TGCAGCGAAAACTCACTGGACAGAAACAATGAGCAGTTCTTC. Amino acid sequence: CSENSLDRNNEQFF.

This clonotype has a handful of counts. The CDR3 reads CASSALRLRETQYF. Here the CDR3 DNA reads TGTGCCAGCAGCGCCCTACGTCTTCGAGAGACCCAGTACTTC. The chain uses TRBV9 and TRBJ2-5; no clear D gene. Germline V gene data show CDR1 as SGDLS and CDR2 as YYNGEE. CDR3 length equals 14 residues. V gave up 3 bases and J gave up 4 bases, with 13 bases separating them.

On this clonotype itself: This sequence may be a read error, since a much larger clone differs from it by one base. This chain connects TRBV12-3 or TRBV12-4 to TRBJ1-4; unclear D gene. The CDR3 contains 15 residues. CDR3 in amino acids: CTSSSDRTFNEKLFF. In DNA, the CDR3 is TGTACCAGCAGTTCGGACCGGACGTTTAATGAAAAACTGTTTTTT.